This T cell receptor beta chain was sequenced for a study of CDR3 diversity in severe acne. Germline loops: CDR1 SNHLY, CDR2 FYNNEI. V was clipped by 7 bases and J by 0 bases; unmatched bases: 6. The CDR3 spans 16 residues. This clonotype was detected only once. A much larger clone differs from this one at a single base, so this may be a read error. TCRdb redid the calling of the PCR reads with MiXCR, one entry per CDR3 protein. The data contain approximately 80,000 distinct CDR3 sequences, under 65% of them singletons. The chain recombines TRBV2 with TRBJ2-6, with TRBD1 identical over 7 bases. The receptor's source is a male donor in good health, without acne. Input material: blood. The CDR3 DNA sequence: TGTGCCAGCACTGAGGGACAGTACTCTGGGGCCAACGTCCTGACTTTC. Amino acids: CASTEGQYSGANVLTF.